This T cell receptor (beta chain) was sequenced for a study of CXCR3-negative and CXCR3-positive naive CD8 T cells. Per the germline V gene, CDR1 is SQVTM and CDR2 is ANQGSEA. The CDR3 has 16 amino acids. Every subset of CD8+ T cells was sorted in triplicate at roughly 300,000 cells each. Naive CD8+ T cells had a CD45RO-CCR7+CD27+CD95- phenotype. With UMI labels, 5' RACE was used to prepare the TRB cDNA libraries. Reprocessing the 5' RACE reads, TCRdb reports a single entry for every CDR3 protein and omits DNA. The sample table includes about 110,000 distinct CDR3 sequences. A word on this clonotype: The target antigen is unknown.

Study observations and caveats: Upon cryopreservation, CXCR3 expression partially decreased, and most assays used fresh PBMCs. CXCR3-expressing naive cells carried TRB CDR3s more hydrophobic than those of CXCR3-negative naive cells. Researchers reported similar TRBV-TRBJ usage in naive CXCR3-negative and CXCR3-positive cells, though memory differed.

The origin of this receptor is a human donor in good health. Some clones in this sample may be carry-over from other donors' samples. Sequenced material: naive CXCR3+ CD8+ T cells from blood. The subset is: CD45RO-CCR7+CD27+CD95- naive CD8+ T cells expressing CXCR3 (TNR3+). This rearrangement joins TRBV29-1 to TRBJ2-2; TCRdb picks TRBD2, but there is no DNA to check that call. The CDR3 loop reads CSVEGGTSLGNGELFF.